The 14 T cell receptor beta chains listed next were all sequenced from one sample in a study of T cells in Graves' hyperthyroidism and ophthalmopathy (dated by TCRdb to the late 2010s). Library prep was done by multiplex PCR. Sequencing took place on an Illumina HiSeq 2000. Amplification of TCR beta CDR3 regions was carried out from RNA transcripts. The TCR CDR3 was subjected to a first round of RT-PCR using the HTBI primer set and the Qiagen OneStep RT-PCR kit. TCRdb redid the processing of the public reads, applying fastp at Q25 and MiXCR, and retained in-frame beta chains. Rows merge per CDR3 protein into single entries with the most common DNA and genes. For this sample there are about 500,000 distinct CDR3 sequences; around 14% appear just once. 15% to 20% of the sample goes to the ten largest clones. The sample was blood. The receptors derive from a woman aged 18-35 years with Graves' hyperthyroidism.

The rearrangement uses TRBV27 and TRBJ2-7; 7 nucleotides line up with TRBD2. The CDR3 consists of 14 residues. Germline trimming cut 6 bases from V and 4 bases from J; bases unmatched to any gene: 9. Per germline, CDR1 MNHEY and CDR2 SMNVEV (reference sequence). CDR3 loop: CASSHPGGSYEQYF. CDR3 bases: TGTGCCAGCAGCCACCCTGGCGGGAGTTACGAGCAGTACTTC.

In this sample, this clonotype turned up a few times. The chain combines TRBV5-1 with TRBJ2-7; D is possibly TRBD1 (6 bases). Germline V gives CDR1 SGHRS, CDR2 YFSETQ. The V and J ends lost 4 bases and 7 bases respectively, with 15 bases between them. The CDR3 extends over 13 amino acids. The CDR3 DNA sequence: TGCGCCAGCAGCAGGTCAGGGGATCGGGAGCAGTACGTC. Its protein is CASSRSGDREQYV.

This clonotype was seen ten or more times. The rearrangement uses TRBV14 and TRBJ1-1; 7 nucleotides line up with TRBD1. The J segment lost 3 bases and the V segment lost 0 bases, leaving 7 bases of the junction unmatched. The length of the CDR3 is 16 residues. CDR1 is SGHDN, CDR2 FVKESK, per germline. The CDR3 DNA reads TGTGCCAGCAGCCAAGATTATAGGGGGCGAGACACTGAAGCTTTCTTT. Translated, it gives CASSQDYRGRDTEAFF.

This clonotype was recorded at least ten times. J is TRBJ2-7 and V is TRBV2, with D unclear. In germline, CDR1 is SNHLY, CDR2 FYNNEI. This CDR3 spans 12 amino acids. V was clipped by 7 bases and J by 2 bases, with 9 bases between them. This CDR3 reads CASMNPAYEQYF. The CDR3 region has the DNA TGTGCCAGCATGAACCCAGCCTACGAGCAGTACTTC.

This clonotype was counted ten times or more. This chain connects TRBV2 to TRBJ1-5; TRBD1 is a possible D gene (5 bases). Trimming took 6 bases from V and 4 from J, leaving 16 bases between them. This CDR3 contains 15 residues. Germline CDR1 reads SNHLY; CDR2 reads FYNNEI. This CDR3 is CASSLYGGSNQPQHF. The CDR3 region has the DNA TGTGCCAGCAGCCTCTATGGGGGGTCGAATCAGCCCCAGCATTTT.

This clonotype was seen ten or more times. The chain uses TRBV13 and TRBJ2-1; 11 bases are a match to TRBD2. V gave up 3 bases and J gave up 9 bases; unmatched junction bases: 7. This CDR3 spans 15 amino acids. The germline CDR1 and CDR2 sequences are PRHDT and FYEKMQ (reference sequence). In nucleotides, the CDR3 is TGTGCCAGCAGCTTCTTAGCGGGAGGGCCCCTTGAGCAGTTCTTC. This gives the protein CASSFLAGGPLEQFF.

This clonotype was seen more than once but under ten times. This chain links TRBV12-3 or TRBV12-4 with TRBJ2-4; D may be TRBD1 (7 bases). The V and J ends lost 3 bases and 9 bases respectively, with 15 bases between them. The CDR3 runs 14 residues. The CDR3 DNA is TGTGCCAGCAGTTTCCGACAGGGAGCGGGCATTCAGTACTTC. Encoded protein: CASSFRQGAGIQYF.

In this sample, this clonotype turned up many times. It may be a read error: a sequence one base away is much more abundant. The chain combines TRBV30 with TRBJ1-5; 8 positions match TRBD1. This CDR3 region has 14 residues. Looked up from germline, CDR1 is GTSNPN and CDR2 is SVGIG (reference sequence). V lost 3 bases to trimming and J lost 6 bases; unmatched junction nucleotides: 7. The CDR3 bases are TGTGCCTGGAGGGGACAGGAGGCAGGTCAGCCCCAGCATTTT. Protein sequence: CAWRGQEAGQPQHF.

This clonotype was counted at least ten times. The chain employs TRBV12-3 or TRBV12-4 and TRBJ1-2; D is unresolved. Trimming removed 3 bases at V and 8 bases at J, with 13 bases between. CDR3 length: 13 amino acids. The CDR3 coding sequence is TGTGCCAGCAGTTTGGCTGGCCGTGAGGGCTACACCTTC. Its translation is CASSLAGREGYTF.

This clonotype has ten or more counts. The CDR3: CASSPGQGRQETQYF. Here the CDR3 DNA reads TGTGCCAGTAGTCCCGGACAGGGGAGACAAGAGACCCAGTACTTC. The chain employs TRBV19 and TRBJ2-5; 9 positions match TRBD1. The germline V gene encodes CDR1 LNHDA and CDR2 SQIVND (reference sequence). The ends lost 5 bases at V and 2 bases at J; junction bases unmatched: 6. The CDR3 runs to 15 residues.

This chain joins TRBV4-1 and TRBJ1-5; D remains unclear. The CDR3 runs to 14 residues. Trimming left V 6 bases short and J 3 bases short, with 12 bases between. CDR1 and CDR2 (germline): MGHRA, YSYEKL. CDR3: CASRGTGFNQPQHF. In DNA form, the CDR3 reads TGCGCCAGCAGAGGCACTGGGTTCAATCAGCCCCAGCATTTT.

This clonotype has at least ten counts. The rearrangement uses TRBV5-1 and TRBJ2-3, with D possibly TRBD1 on 5 matching bases. The V and J ends lost 3 bases and 2 bases respectively, with 10 bases between them. This CDR3 is built from 14 residues. The germline CDR1 and CDR2 sequences are SGHRS and YFSETQ. CDR3: CASSSQADTDTQYF. Written as DNA, the CDR3 is TGCGCCAGCAGCTCACAGGCGGACACAGATACGCAGTATTTT.

The J gene is TRBJ2-5, the V gene TRBV7-2; the D is unclear. This CDR3 spans 13 amino acids. Between the trimmed V and J ends, which lost 5 bases and 0 bases, there was a span of 7 bases. Germline CDR1 and CDR2: SGHTA and FQGNSA. The DNA for the CDR3 is TGTGCCAGCAGCCCGAACCACCAAGAGACCCAGTACTTC. Translating gives CASSPNHQETQYF.

This clonotype was seen many times. This rearrangement joins TRBV25-1 to TRBJ2-7; D possibly corresponds to TRBD2 (5 bases). V dropped 2 bases and J dropped 1 base, with 15 bases sitting between them. This CDR3 contains 16 residues. Germline CDR1 is MGHDK and CDR2 is SYGVNS. The DNA for the CDR3 is TGTGCCAGCAGTGAACAGGAGAGGGTTGGTTCCTACGAGCAGTACTTC. Its translation: CASSEQERVGSYEQYF.